Here is one T cell receptor (beta chain) with its context. Its matching antigen is unknown. This table comes from immunoSEQ multiplex PCR, and its TCRdb copy is limited to in-frame clones, with some not included. The sample has tens of thousands of clones, under 85% seen once. Trimming removed 2 bases at V and 1 base at J, with 8 bases between. The CDR3 contains 14 residues. This record belongs to a study of neoadjuvant nivolumab and ipilimumab in lung cancer. About the research overall: Nivolumab 3 mg/kg was given days 1, 15 and 29, plus ipilimumab 1 mg/kg day 1 in combination.

Broader study findings: Higher pretherapy blood TCR richness went with higher resected-tumor richness. Compared with tumor-adjacent uninvolved lung, resected tumors showed greater richness and clonality. TCR receptors were sequenced in few samples.

Sequenced here: tumor tissue, sampled after neoadjuvant nivolumab, alone or with ipilimumab, at or shortly before surgery. The sequence was collected from an adult with non-small cell lung cancer. The rearrangement joins TRBV6-7 to TRBJ1-1; no definite D call. TRBV6-7 is given ORF status, its function remaining uncertain. The DNA for the CDR3 is TGTGCCAGCAGTTACCCCTGCCGGAACACTGAAGCTTTCTTT. Protein sequence: CASSYPCRNTEAFF.